This TCR beta chain was sequenced during a study of blood T cell repertoires in COVID-19. Study-level information: In each case, the material was cDNA or gDNA derived from T cells, B-cell-depleted T cells, or PBMCs.

Sequencing used immunoSEQ multiplex PCR; TCRdb keeps in-frame clones, though not all of them. This sample carries about 160,000 clones, about four fifths of them seen once, and the ten largest clones take around 3.7%. This CDR3 has 13 amino acids. The V gene lost 2 bases and the J gene lost 6 bases, with 11 bases spanning the gap. The V gene's germline CDR1 is SEHNR and CDR2 FQNEAQ (reference sequence). J is TRBJ2-7 and V is TRBV7-9; possibly TRBD2 for D (6 bases). The source material was PBMCs or T cells enriched from blood (not recorded which). The TCR was taken from a woman in her fifties or sixties who had recovered from COVID-19. In nucleotides, the CDR3 is TGTGCCAGCAGCTTAATTCGGGACTCCGAGCAGTACTTC. It codes for CASSLIRDSEQYF.